The 12 T cell receptor beta chains listed next were all sequenced from one sample in a study of CD8 T cells in Susac syndrome. With random hexamers, reverse transcription was performed on about 0.5 to 1 ug of RNA. One entry per CDR3 protein, called by TCRdb with MiXCR from the immunoSEQ multiplex PCR reads. The profile shows roughly 150,000 distinct CDR3 sequences, roughly 96% of them singletons. The sample taken for sequencing was CD4+ T cells from PBMCs. The receptors shown here come from a human donor with Susac syndrome.

DNA for the CDR3: TGCGCCAGCAGCTTGATGGGACAGGGGACCTCCTACGAGCAGTACTTC. Its translation: CASSLMGQGTSYEQYF. This chain links TRBV5-1 with TRBJ2-7; 10 bases match TRBD1. Germline V gene data show CDR1 as SGHRS and CDR2 as YFSETQ. The length of the CDR3 is 16 residues. The ends lost 1 base at V and 0 bases at J; junction bases unmatched: 4.

The V gene is TRBV12-3 or TRBV12-4, the J gene TRBJ2-2; D ambiguous. The CDR3 covers 13 residues. V lost 1 base, J lost 4 bases, and 4 bases lay in between. The CDR3 DNA sequence: TGTGCCAGCAGTTTAGATCTCACCGGGGAGCTGTTTTTT. Protein product: CASSLDLTGELFF.

This chain links TRBV28 with TRBJ1-2; no clear D. The CDR3 loop spans 14 amino acids. Trimming pared 3 bases from V and 5 bases from J, leaving 13 bases between. Looked up from germline, CDR1 is MDHEN and CDR2 is SYDVKM. CDR3 protein: CASSLESGVYGYTF. The CDR3 DNA reads as TGTGCCAGCAGTTTGGAGAGTGGGGTATATGGCTACACCTTC.

CDR3 bases: TGCAGTGCTAGCGGGCTAGCCTACGAGCAGTACTTC. Amino acid sequence: CSASGLAYEQYF. The chain uses TRBV20-1 and TRBJ2-7; D gene ambiguous. Germline CDR1 and CDR2: DFQATT and SNEGSKA (reference sequence). Trimming took 3 bases from V and 2 from J, leaving 8 bases between them. The CDR3 covers 12 residues.

This chain connects TRBV6-6 to TRBJ1-1; no clear D gene. V was shortened by 2 bases and J by 6 bases, with 13 bases between the two germline ends. CDR1 and CDR2 from the germline V gene are MNHNY and SVGAGI (reference sequence). The CDR3 has 14 amino acids. The CDR3 spells CASSYAGIEAEAFF. The CDR3 DNA follows: TGTGCCAGCAGTTACGCTGGGATCGAGGCTGAAGCTTTCTTT.

The V and J genes are TRBV12-3 or TRBV12-4 and TRBJ1-4; possible D gene TRBD1, 5 bases. The CDR3 runs to 14 residues. Trimming stripped 6 bases from V and 4 bases from J, with 12 bases between. The CDR3 DNA reads as TGTGCCAGCAGGGGAACAGGTGTTAATGAAAAACTGTTTTTT. Protein product: CASRGTGVNEKLFF.

The rearrangement links TRBV9 to TRBJ2-7, with D perhaps TRBD2 (6 bases). CDR1 is SGDLS and CDR2 is YYNGEE in the germline V gene. The V and J ends lost 2 bases and 1 base respectively, with 16 bases between them. CDR3 length: 16 residues. The CDR3 loop is CASSVDSGGASYEQYF. The CDR3 DNA reads TGTGCCAGCAGCGTTGACTCCGGGGGTGCTTCCTACGAGCAGTACTTC.

The chain carries TRBV9 and TRBJ1-3, with D hard to call. Germline V gene lookup returns CDR1 SGDLS and CDR2 YYNGEE. CDR3 size: 16 residues. Trimming left V 3 bases short and J 0 bases short, with 13 bases between. CDR3 DNA sequence: TGTGCCAGCAGCGCGGGCGATGAGATCTCTGGAAACACCATATATTTT. Translating gives CASSAGDEISGNTIYF.

DNA of the CDR3: TGTGCCAGCAGCCAAGGGCCTCGGAATCAGGGGGACGAGCAGTACTTC. Translation gives CASSQGPRNQGDEQYF. The gene calls are TRBV4-2 and TRBJ2-7; 7 nucleotides agree with TRBD1. CDR3 length: 16 residues. Germline-derived CDR1 and CDR2 are LGHNA and YNFKEQ. J was trimmed by 5 bases and V by 1 base; bases with no gene match: 11.

The V and J genes are TRBV5-6 and TRBJ2-6; 8 nucleotides match TRBD1. The CDR3 is made up of 16 amino acids. Germline CDR1 is SGHDT and CDR2 is YYEEEE. J was trimmed by 2 bases and V by 0 bases; bases with no gene match: 1. The CDR3 nucleotides are TGTGCCAGCAGCTTGGGGACAGGGACTGGGGCCAACGTCCTGACTTTC. Translating it yields CASSLGTGTGANVLTF.

This clonotype has just one count. The V gene is TRBV20-1, the J gene TRBJ1-5, with D tentatively TRBD1 (6 bases). This CDR3 is built from 17 residues. Trimming took 0 bases from V and 0 from J, leaving 15 bases between them. Looked up from germline, CDR1 is DFQATT and CDR2 is SNEGSKA (reference sequence). Here the CDR3 reads CSARDLGAGISNQPQHF. Written as DNA, the CDR3 is TGCAGTGCTAGAGATTTGGGGGCAGGGATTAGCAATCAGCCCCAGCATTTT.

The gene calls are TRBV27 and TRBJ2-7; a weak D match, TRBD1 (5 bases). The CDR3 has 13 amino acids. Per germline, CDR1 MNHEY and CDR2 SMNVEV (reference sequence). Trimming shortened V by 10 bases and J by 1 base, and 14 bases separated the two germline ends. CDR3 amino acids: CATSHPGSYEQYF. As DNA, the CDR3 is TGTGCCACCTCCCATCCAGGGTCCTACGAGCAGTACTTC.